The T cell receptor beta chain described here comes from a study of regulatory T cells in long-lasting Graves disease. Study in general: For under 3 months, newly diagnosed Graves' patients had been taking antithyroid drugs. Study-level findings and limits: Persistent Graves' patients showed a TCR diversity that was lower than that of newly diagnosed ones. TRBV28, TRBJ1-2 and TRBJ2-5 were favored in persistent disease.

There are many counts of this clonotype. What it binds is not known. Trimming shortened V by 2 bases and J by 0 bases, and 4 bases separated the two germline ends. This CDR3 has 13 residues. The germline CDR1 and CDR2 sequences are SQVTM and ANQGSEA. Combining iRepertoire HTBI primers with Arm-PCR of CDR3 regions, the authors built TCR beta libraries. TCRdb re-called the multiplex PCR reads with MiXCR, one entry per CDR3 protein. The sample shows more than 300,000 distinct CDR3 sequences, 15% to 19% of them seen only once. As to time point: newly diagnosed GD, antithyroid drugs for less than 3 months. PBMCs provided the RNA from which the TCR library was made. The authors drew patients from an endocrinology department in Xi'an, China.

The chain links TRBV29-1 to TRBJ1-4; no firm D call. The source material was peripheral blood mononuclear cells (PBMCs), sampled at new diagnosis, from a patient treated with antithyroid drugs. The source of this sequence is a female donor with Graves disease. The DNA for the CDR3 is TGCAGCGTTGAACCAGCAACTAATGAAAAACTGTTTTTT. This codes for CSVEPATNEKLFF.